This entry features one TCR beta chain sequence. These data belong to a study of blood T cell repertoires in COVID-19. Looking at the study overall: Samples of COVID-19 (acute and convalescent) were obtained from the United States, Italy and Spain. Sources were T cells, B-cell-depleted T cells, or PBMCs; the material itself was cDNA or gDNA.

Germline V gives CDR1 LGHDT, CDR2 YNNKEL (reference sequence). There are 14 residues in the CDR3. With V trimmed by 4 bases and J by 2 bases, 4 bases remained unmatched. Original handling: Nucleated cell number was recorded as an estimate derived from reference gene primer amplification. Assay used: immunoSEQ multiplex PCR; TCRdb lists only in-frame clones, some missing. V, J and clone size reflect that table, while D and trimming were determined from the DNA. In the table there are roughly 230,000 clones, around 81% of which are singletons. The chain is built from TRBV3-1 (or the pseudogene TRBV3-2) and TRBJ2-7, with 8 bases matching TRBD1. Sequencing was performed on peripheral blood. The TCR originated in a man over 45 with active or convalescent COVID-19. CDR3 sequence reads: CASSRGTGTYEQYF. In DNA form, the CDR3 reads TGTGCCAGCAGCCGCGGGACAGGAACCTACGAGCAGTACTTC.